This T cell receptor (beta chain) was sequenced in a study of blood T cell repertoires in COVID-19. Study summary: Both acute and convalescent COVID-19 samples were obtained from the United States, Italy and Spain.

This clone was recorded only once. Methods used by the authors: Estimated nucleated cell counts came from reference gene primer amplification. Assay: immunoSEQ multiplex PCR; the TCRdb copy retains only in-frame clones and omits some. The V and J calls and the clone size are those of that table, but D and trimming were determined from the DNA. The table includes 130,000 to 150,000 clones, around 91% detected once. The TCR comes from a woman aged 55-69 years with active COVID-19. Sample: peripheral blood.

Written as DNA, the CDR3 is TGTGCCAGCAGTTACTCCCAGGAGCAGTTCTTC. It translates to CASSYSQEQFF. The chain combines TRBV6-2 or TRBV6-3 with TRBJ2-1; D unclear. V was trimmed by 0 bases and J by 10 bases, leaving 4 bases between them. Germline V lookup: CDR1 MNHEY, CDR2 SVGEGT. CDR3 length equals 11 residues.